This passage covers 24 T cell receptor beta chains from one sample sequenced in a study of blood T cell repertoires in COVID-19. Profiling relied on immunoSEQ multiplex PCR, and the TCRdb table lists in-frame clones only, not all of them. The data show 70,000 to 80,000 clones, approximately 86% seen once. Sequencing was carried out using peripheral blood. These receptor sequences come from a woman between 50 and 59 years old with acute or convalescent COVID-19.

V is TRBV7-2 and J is TRBJ2-2; no firm D call. The CDR3 is made up of 14 amino acids. V dropped 0 bases and J dropped 5 bases, with 7 bases sitting between them. Germline CDR1 is SGHTA and CDR2 is FQGNSA. The CDR3 loop reads CASSLAPGTGELFF. Written as DNA, the CDR3 is TGTGCCAGCAGCTTAGCGCCGGGTACCGGGGAGCTGTTTTTT.

The chain has TRBV4-3 and TRBJ2-7; D possibly corresponds to TRBD1 (5 bases). Trimming left V 1 base short and J 3 bases short, with 10 bases between. There are 14 residues in the CDR3. Germline-derived CDR1 and CDR2 are LGHNA and YSLEER. CDR3 amino acids: CASSQGGRNYEQYF. CDR3 nucleotides: TGCGCCAGCAGCCAAGGGGGCCGAAACTACGAGCAGTACTTC.

The chain combines TRBV28 with TRBJ1-4; TRBD1 might be the D (5 bases). Germline values: CDR1 MDHEN, CDR2 SYDVKM. The ends were cut back, 4 bases at V and 7 bases at J, with 13 bases in the middle. The CDR3 is made up of 14 amino acids. The CDR3 here is CASSSGGMVEKLFF. The CDR3 DNA is TGTGCCAGCAGTTCTGGGGGGATGGTTGAAAAACTGTTTTTT.

The J gene is TRBJ2-3, the V gene TRBV14; 16 bases align to TRBD2. This CDR3 has 16 amino acids. In germline, CDR1 is SGHDN, CDR2 FVKESK. V dropped 3 bases and J dropped 3; count of bases not matched to a gene: 0. The CDR3 coding sequence is TGTGCCAGCAGCCAGGGACTAGCGGGAGGGACAGATACGCAGTATTTT. Its translation is CASSQGLAGGTDTQYF.

The chain couples TRBV7-9 to TRBJ2-5; 8 bases line up with TRBD2. The junction had 3 bases not matched to a gene; V was cut back by 3 bases and J by 3 bases. This CDR3 has 14 amino acids. The germline V gene has CDR1 SEHNR and CDR2 FQNEAQ (reference sequence). In DNA form, the CDR3 reads TGTGCCAGCAGCTTGGGACTAGTTAAAGAGACCCAGTACTTC. Amino acid sequence: CASSLGLVKETQYF.

V gene TRBV3-1 (or the pseudogene TRBV3-2) combines with J gene TRBJ1-1, with a tentative D call TRBD1 (5 bases). V lost 2 bases and J 11 bases, leaving 12 bases between the germline ends. CDR1 and CDR2 (germline): LGHDT, YNNKEL (reference sequence). The CDR3 has 12 residues. The CDR3 DNA is TGTGCCAGCAGCCAAACCGGGGGTAGCGCTTTCTTT. This gives the protein CASSQTGGSAFF.

The chain couples TRBV6-1 to TRBJ2-1; TRBD1 is a possible D gene (7 bases). This CDR3 contains 15 residues. V was shortened by 3 bases and J by 8 bases, with 17 bases between the two germline ends. The germline gives CDR1 MNHNS, CDR2 SASEGT. DNA for the CDR3: TGTGCCAGCAGTGAGTGGACAGGAGGGGACGATGAGCAGTTCTTC. Translating gives CASSEWTGGDDEQFF.

The chain couples TRBV30 to TRBJ1-1; the D is unclear. V gave up 0 bases and J gave up 2 bases, with 13 bases separating them. This CDR3 is 15 amino acids long. The germline gives CDR1 GTSNPN, CDR2 SVGIG (reference sequence). Written as DNA, the CDR3 is TGTGCCTGGAGTGTACGGTTCGGGGAAAACACTGAAGCTTTCTTT. Translated: CAWSVRFGENTEAFF.

The V call is TRBV12-3 or TRBV12-4, the J call TRBJ1-1; tentative D call: TRBD1 (5 bases). Trimming removed 6 bases at V and 8 bases at J, with 16 bases between. This CDR3 region has 13 residues. Here the CDR3 DNA reads TGTGCCAGCAGAGACTGGGCCTCAGGGGAAGCTTTCTTT. Its protein product is CASRDWASGEAFF.

The chain carries TRBV5-1 and TRBJ1-1; 8 bases are shared with TRBD1. The germline V gene has CDR1 SGHRS and CDR2 YFSETQ. The ends lost 4 bases at V and 2 bases at J; junction bases unmatched: 7. This CDR3 comprises 15 residues. DNA of the CDR3: TGCGCCAGCAGCCTAAATGACAGGGGTAACACTGAAGCTTTCTTT. It yields the protein CASSLNDRGNTEAFF.

V and J are TRBV7-9 and TRBJ1-3; D is ambiguous. Germline V gene lookup returns CDR1 SEHNR and CDR2 FQNEAQ (reference sequence). V shed 7 bases and J shed 0 bases, with 7 bases lying between them. This CDR3 is built from 13 residues. This chain's CDR3 is CASILLSGNTIYF. The CDR3 nucleotides read TGTGCCAGCATCCTCCTCTCTGGAAACACCATATATTTT.

V gene TRBV19 combines with J gene TRBJ1-5, with 8 nucleotides matching TRBD1. The trim removed 2 bases at V and 1 base at J, leaving 1 base unmatched. CDR3 size: 15 residues. Germline CDR1 is LNHDA and CDR2 is SQIVND (reference sequence). The CDR3 protein is CASSIRTGSNQPQHF. The CDR3 region has the DNA TGTGCCAGTAGTATAAGGACAGGGAGCAATCAGCCCCAGCATTTT.

On this clone itself: Other DNA sequences within the sample encode an identical CDR3. V is TRBV18 and J is TRBJ1-1, with D perhaps matching TRBD1 (5 bases). The CDR3 sequence is 13 residues long. Per the germline V gene, CDR1 is KGHSH and CDR2 is LQKENI. Trimming removed 3 bases at V and 2 bases at J, with 7 bases between. The CDR3: CASSPTVNTEAFF. The CDR3 nucleotides read TGTGCCAGCTCACCGACAGTAAACACTGAAGCTTTCTTT.

This chain connects TRBV15 to TRBJ2-7; 7 positions agree with TRBD1. The CDR3 totals 17 residues. With V trimmed by 4 bases and J by 4 bases, 16 bases remained unmatched. Germline V gene sequence: CDR1 LNHNV, CDR2 YYDKDF (reference sequence). The CDR3 DNA follows: TGTGCCACCAGCACACCTGGGACAGAAGGGCTTGGGTACGAGCAGTACTTC. Protein sequence: CATSTPGTEGLGYEQYF. The full variable domain, its missing parts supplied by reference TRBV15 and TRBJ2-7, is DAMVIQNPRYQVTQFGKPVTLSCSQTLNHNVMYWYQQKSSQAPKLLFHYYDKDFNNEADTPDNFQSRRPNTSFCFLDIRSPGLGDTAMYLCATSTPGTEGLGYEQYFGPGTRLTVT.

The sample holds a few counts of this clone. V is TRBV15 and J is TRBJ2-7; D ambiguous. With 3 bases removed from V and 2 bases from J, the gap between germline ends came to 14 bases. Germline V gene lookup returns CDR1 LNHNV and CDR2 YYDKDF (reference sequence). This CDR3 comprises 15 residues. CDR3 DNA sequence: TGTGCCACCAGCAGTGTGGCTAGTGGTGCCTACGAGCAGTACTTC. It codes for CATSSVASGAYEQYF.

The chain recombines TRBV7-9 with TRBJ2-7, with 9 bases matching TRBD1. V lost 7 bases, J lost 6 bases, and 10 bases stayed unmatched. The V gene's germline CDR1 is SEHNR and CDR2 FQNEAQ (reference sequence). The CDR3 runs 14 residues. The CDR3, as DNA: TGTGCCAGCACTGGGGACAGGGAGGTTGGCGAGCAGTACTTC. It translates to CASTGDREVGEQYF. The variable domain in full, with the rest retrieved from reference TRBV7-9 and TRBJ2-7, is DTGVSQNPRHKITKRGQNVTFRCDPISEHNRLYWYRQTLGQGPEFLTYFQNEAQLEKSRLLSDRFSAERPKGSFSTLEIQRTEQGDSAMYLCASTGDREVGEQYFGPGTRLTVT.

The V call is TRBV24-1, the J call TRBJ2-2; 9 bases agree with TRBD2. Germline CDR1 KGHDR, CDR2 SFDVKD. This CDR3 has 14 amino acids. The trim removed 5 bases at V and 5 bases at J, leaving 2 bases unmatched. As DNA, the CDR3 is TGTGCCACCAGTGCCCTAGCGGGAACCGGGGAGCTGTTTTTT. Its protein product is CATSALAGTGELFF.

This chain connects TRBV2 to TRBJ1-2, with TRBD1 matching over 11 bases. The V gene's germline CDR1 is SNHLY and CDR2 FYNNEI. This CDR3 region has 16 residues. Losses at the gene ends were 6 bases for V and 6 bases for J; bases not matched to a gene: 12. CDR3 nucleotide sequence: TGTGCCAGCAGGGAGGGGACAGGGGGTCTTTACAATGGCTACACCTTC. It is translated as CASREGTGGLYNGYTF. The variable domain in full, completed from reference TRBV2 and TRBJ1-2, reads EPEVTQTPSHQVTQMGQEVILRCVPISNHLYFYWYRQILGQKVEFLVSFYNNEISEKSEIFDDQFSVERPDGSNFTLKIRSTKLEDSAMYFCASREGTGGLYNGYTFGSGTRLTVV.

The sample holds one count of this clone. This sequence joins TRBV12-3 or TRBV12-4 and TRBJ1-5, with D perhaps matching TRBD1 (6 bases). Trimming took 7 bases from V and 5 from J, leaving 12 bases between them. CDR3 length: 13 residues. In DNA form, the CDR3 reads TGTGCCAGCACCCTTGACAGGTATCAGCCCCAGCATTTT. Translation: CASTLDRYQPQHF.

V is TRBV11-3 and J is TRBJ2-3; 9 bases line up with TRBD2. Trimming at V came to 1 base and at J to 5 bases, leaving 7 bases not matched to a gene. The CDR3 totals 16 residues. The germline CDR1 and CDR2 sequences are SGHNT and YENEEA. CDR3: CASSLAWRGGIDTQYF. The CDR3 DNA follows: TGTGCCAGCAGCTTAGCCTGGCGGGGGGGCATAGATACGCAGTATTTT.

The chain recombines TRBV19 with TRBJ2-7, with D tentatively TRBD1 (5 bases). V was cut by 3 bases and J by 6 bases, with 9 bases left in between. This CDR3 has 12 residues. From germline, CDR1 is LNHDA and CDR2 SQIVND (reference sequence). CDR3 nucleotide sequence: TGTGCCAGTAGTATCCCTAGGGGCGAGCAGTACTTC. The encoded protein is CASSIPRGEQYF.

With respect to this clone: The CDR3 does not end in the conserved phenylalanine or tryptophan, so this is likely a read error. The limits of the CDR3 on the DNA are not certain, so only TCRdb's listed CDR3 is given. The chain is built from TRBV12-3 or TRBV12-4 and TRBJ2-7; TRBD2 reflects the table's D call only, with no check against the DNA. A total of 13 residues make up the CDR3, ends included. The CDR3 here is CASSLAGAFRLDI.

CDR3 loop: CASRAGTGLDSGNTIYF. CDR3 DNA sequence: TGTGCCAGCAGAGCCGGGACAGGCCTAGACTCTGGAAACACCATATATTTT. The chain couples TRBV2 to TRBJ1-3; 8 bases are shared with TRBD1. Germline lookup yields CDR1 SNHLY and CDR2 FYNNEI. The junction had 10 bases not matched to a gene; V was cut back by 6 bases and J by 0 bases. The CDR3 length is 17 residues.

In its sample, this clone was seen once. The rearrangement links TRBV4-1 to TRBJ2-1; D is perhaps TRBD2 (6 bases). Trimming cost V 2 bases and J 9 bases, with 35 bases left between them. CDR3 length equals 21 residues. Germline V gives CDR1 MGHRA, CDR2 YSYEKL. CDR3 nucleotide sequence: TGCGCCAGCAGCCAACCCCCCTCCCCCACCCCCACTAGCCGGAGCAGGCCTGAGCAGTTCTTC. Translation: CASSQPPSPTPTSRSRPEQFF.